The 31 T cell receptor beta chains below all came from one sample that was sequenced in a study of blood T cell repertoires in COVID-19. Sequencing was performed with immunoSEQ multiplex PCR; in TCRdb, only in-frame clones are kept and a portion is missing. The table includes 250,000 to 350,000 clones, more than 75% detected once. The sequencing input was PBMCs or T cells enriched from blood (not recorded which). The source is a woman aged 55-69 years in a cohort exposed to, infected with or recovered from COVID-19 (not recorded which).

The chain is built from TRBV18 and TRBJ2-7; a possible D gene is TRBD2 (6 bases). Trimming removed 3 bases from V and 5 bases from J, with 20 bases in between. The CDR3 sequence is 16 residues long. Germline values: CDR1 KGHSH, CDR2 LQKENI. The CDR3 is CASSPYPPGTFNEQYF. CDR3 DNA: TGTGCCAGCTCACCGTACCCGCCTGGGACTTTCAACGAGCAGTACTTC.

The genes are TRBV24-1 and TRBJ1-4; a weak D match, TRBD1 (6 bases). Germline V gene data show CDR1 as KGHDR and CDR2 as SFDVKD. The V gene lost 4 bases and the J gene lost 8 bases, with 16 bases spanning the gap. There are 15 residues in the CDR3. The CDR3 region has the DNA TGTGCCACCAGTGACCCGACAGGCCCGGTCGAAAAACTGTTTTTT. Its protein is CATSDPTGPVEKLFF.

This chain joins TRBV6-5 and TRBJ1-4; 9 nucleotides match TRBD1. With 6 bases clipped from V and 8 bases from J, the junction kept 7 bases outside the gene matches. Looked up from germline, CDR1 is MNHEY and CDR2 is SVGAGI. The CDR3 length is 14 residues. The CDR3 DNA reads as TGTGCCAGCAGATTGGGACAGGGAGGCGAAAAACTGTTTTTT. It is translated as CASRLGQGGEKLFF.

The V call is TRBV3-1 (or the pseudogene TRBV3-2), the J call TRBJ2-3; TRBD2 aligns across 13 bases. Germline CDR1 and CDR2: LGHDT and YNNKEL (reference sequence). The CDR3 sequence is 16 residues long. V lost 5 bases to trimming and J lost 6 bases; unmatched junction nucleotides: 8. The chain's CDR3 is CASSNGLAGVGDTQYF. DNA of the CDR3: TGTGCCAGCAGCAACGGACTAGCGGGAGTCGGTGATACGCAGTATTTT.

The V gene is TRBV4-1, the J gene TRBJ1-5; 8 nucleotides agree with TRBD1. V shed 3 bases, J shed 0 bases, and the junction held 16 bases outside the gene matches. The CDR3 is 20 residues long. Germline CDR1 MGHRA, CDR2 YSYEKL. CDR3: CASSHPVRGQAPYSNQPQHF. The DNA for the CDR3 is TGCGCCAGCAGCCACCCTGTGAGGGGACAGGCCCCGTATAGCAATCAGCCCCAGCATTTT.

The chain uses TRBV27 and TRBJ1-5; 8 bases are a match to TRBD1. The CDR3 spans 17 residues. CDR1 and CDR2 (germline): MNHEY, SMNVEV (reference sequence). J lost 0 bases, V lost 6 bases, and 10 bases had no gene match. CDR3 amino acids: CASSPTSQGVSNQPQHF. Written as DNA, the CDR3 is TGTGCCAGCAGCCCAACCTCACAGGGGGTTAGCAATCAGCCCCAGCATTTT.

This chain joins TRBV28 and TRBJ1-3, with D perhaps TRBD1 (6 bases). This CDR3 contains 17 residues. V was clipped by 5 bases and J by 8 bases, with 25 bases between them. Germline CDR1 reads MDHEN; CDR2 reads SYDVKM. The CDR3 protein is CASSPAKTGGDLDTIYF. Written as DNA, the CDR3 is TGTGCCAGCAGTCCCGCCAAGACAGGAGGCGACTTGGACACCATATATTTT.

This rearrangement joins TRBV6-1 to TRBJ1-1; D unresolved. The CDR3 is 13 amino acids. Germline V lookup: CDR1 MNHNS, CDR2 SASEGT. V was cut by 3 bases and J by 4 bases, with 9 bases left in between. CDR3 in DNA: TGTGCCAGCAGTGATAGGAGGAGCACTGAAGCTTTCTTT. Translating gives CASSDRRSTEAFF.

This clone has only one observation. The same CDR3 also results from other DNA sequences found in this sample. The rearrangement joins TRBV18 to TRBJ2-5; weak D call: TRBD1 (5 bases). The CDR3 is 13 amino acids. V lost 3 bases and J lost 2, with 7 bases in between. CDR1 is KGHSH, CDR2 LQKENI, per germline. CDR3 in amino acids: CASSPTGQETQYF. The CDR3 DNA reads as TGTGCCAGCTCACCTACAGGTCAAGAGACCCAGTACTTC.

The chain carries TRBV7-8 and TRBJ2-1; the match to TRBD2 covers 8 bases. CDR1 SGHVS and CDR2 FQNEAQ come from the germline V gene. The CDR3 is made up of 16 amino acids. V dropped 5 bases and J dropped 5; count of bases not matched to a gene: 11. The DNA of the CDR3 is TGTGCCAGCAGCCCATCCTTAGCGGGAAATGACAATGAGCAGTTCTTC. It translates to CASSPSLAGNDNEQFF.

The chain combines TRBV2 with TRBJ1-5; D gene ambiguous. Germline values: CDR1 SNHLY, CDR2 FYNNEI. V was trimmed by 3 bases and J by 7 bases, leaving 7 bases between them. The CDR3 sequence is 12 residues long. The CDR3 loop is CASSEERQPQHF. The CDR3 nucleotides read TGTGCCAGCAGTGAGGAGAGACAGCCCCAGCATTTT.

This clone was observed a handful of times. This CDR3 is also generated by other DNA sequences in the sample. This chain connects TRBV5-1 to TRBJ2-7, with 8 positions matching TRBD2. Germline CDR1 reads SGHRS; CDR2 reads YFSETQ. There are 14 residues in the CDR3. Unmatched junction bases numbered 1, after V lost 0 bases and J lost 2 bases. The CDR3 sequence is CASSLGLATYEQYF. The CDR3 DNA reads as TGCGCCAGCAGCTTGGGACTAGCGACCTACGAGCAGTACTTC.

J is TRBJ1-6 and V is TRBV7-2, with 10 bases fitting TRBD1. The germline CDR1 and CDR2 sequences are SGHTA and FQGNSA. V was clipped by 5 bases and J by 9 bases; unmatched bases: 10. The CDR3 consists of 16 residues. The CDR3 is CASSRRTGGSTSPLHF. In DNA form, the CDR3 reads TGTGCCAGCAGCCGCCGGACAGGGGGTAGCACTTCACCCCTCCACTTT.

The chain employs TRBV5-1 and TRBJ2-7; D is uncertain. The V and J ends lost 4 bases and 2 bases respectively, with 16 bases between them. Germline V gene lookup returns CDR1 SGHRS and CDR2 YFSETQ. The CDR3 spans 15 residues. The CDR3 loop is CASSKLVYSAYEQYF. In DNA, the CDR3 is TGCGCCAGCAGCAAATTGGTGTATTCGGCCTACGAGCAGTACTTC. The entire variable domain, with the rest obtained from reference TRBV5-1 and TRBJ2-7, is as follows: KAGVTQTPRYLIKTRGQQVTLSCSPISGHRSVSWYQQTPGQGLQFLFEYFSETQRNKGNFPGRFSGRQFSNSRSEMNVSTLELGDSALYLCASSKLVYSAYEQYFGPGTRLTVT.

The chain has TRBV27 and TRBJ2-1, with D perhaps matching TRBD2 (6 bases). V dropped 2 bases and J dropped 9 bases, with 11 bases sitting between them. Germline V lookup: CDR1 MNHEY, CDR2 SMNVEV (reference sequence). The CDR3 runs to 13 residues. CDR3 residues: CASSLMMGGEQFF. DNA of the CDR3: TGTGCCAGCAGTTTAATGATGGGGGGTGAGCAGTTCTTC.

This chain joins TRBV7-2 and TRBJ2-7; 10 nucleotides match TRBD1. V shed 1 base, J shed 2 bases, and the junction held 2 bases outside the gene matches. Per germline, CDR1 SGHTA and CDR2 FQGNSA. The CDR3 runs to 15 residues. CDR3 DNA sequence: TGTGCCAGCAGCTTAGGTGGACAGGGGGCCTACGAGCAGTACTTC. Protein sequence: CASSLGGQGAYEQYF.

This rearrangement joins TRBV18 to TRBJ2-7, with 9 positions matching TRBD1. Germline V lookup: CDR1 KGHSH, CDR2 LQKENI. The CDR3 has 16 amino acids. V lost 6 bases, J lost 4 bases, and 13 bases stayed unmatched. CDR3 residues: CASSSWGQGSSYEQYF. CDR3 nucleotide sequence: TGTGCCAGCTCGTCCTGGGGACAGGGCTCTTCGTACGAGCAGTACTTC.

This clone appeared a few times. The chain uses TRBV16 and TRBJ1-3, with D unresolved. The CDR3 totals 14 residues. V was clipped by 2 bases and J by 4 bases, with 9 bases between them. CDR1 and CDR2 from the germline V gene are KGHSY and FQNENV. In DNA form, the CDR3 reads TGTGCCAGCAGCCAAAACAGCAAGGGAAACACCATATATTTT. Its protein product is CASSQNSKGNTIYF.

The rearrangement uses TRBV9 and TRBJ1-6, with D uncertain. CDR3 length: 15 residues. In germline, CDR1 is SGDLS, CDR2 YYNGEE. The V gene lost 0 bases and the J gene lost 5 bases, with 9 bases spanning the gap. The DNA for the CDR3 is TGTGCCAGCAGCGTAGGGCACAGAGATAATTCACCCCTCCACTTT. It is translated as CASSVGHRDNSPLHF.

The chain links TRBV6-9 to TRBJ1-1, with TRBD1 matching 8 bases. There are 11 residues in the CDR3. J was trimmed by 11 bases and V by 11 bases; bases with no gene match: 10. Germline assignment: CDR1 MNHGY and CDR2 SVAAGI. CDR3 sequence: CAGQGRPPAFF. The DNA of the CDR3 is TGTGCCGGACAGGGTCGACCGCCGGCTTTCTTT.

The chain is built from TRBV5-1 and TRBJ2-7, with 14 bases matching TRBD2. CDR1 is SGHRS, CDR2 YFSETQ, per germline. The CDR3 has 16 residues. The junction had 9 bases not matched to a gene; V was cut back by 5 bases and J by 5 bases. In DNA form, the CDR3 reads TGCGCCAGCAGACGATCTGGGACTAGCGGGAGTAACGAGCAGTACTTC. This encodes CASRRSGTSGSNEQYF.

The gene calls are TRBV7-2 and TRBJ1-4; D not resolved. This CDR3 is 14 amino acids long. The V end lost 2 bases, the J end lost 7 bases, and 11 bases lay between the germline ends. Germline V lookup: CDR1 SGHTA, CDR2 FQGNSA. The CDR3 reads CASSLTGNSEKLFF. The CDR3 nucleotides read TGTGCCAGCAGCTTAACCGGGAATAGTGAAAAACTGTTTTTT.

This clone has only one observation. The rearrangement uses TRBV28 and TRBJ1-5; 9 nucleotides align to TRBD1. V trimming: 8 bases; J trimming: 6 bases; junction bases outside the gene matches: 2. The CDR3 is made up of 12 amino acids. Germline V gene lookup returns CDR1 MDHEN and CDR2 SYDVKM. CDR3 sequence: CASLTGGQPQHF. The CDR3 nucleotides are TGTGCCAGCCTGACAGGGGGTCAGCCCCAGCATTTT.

The gene calls are TRBV27 and TRBJ1-6; perhaps TRBD1 as D (5 bases). The V gene lost 4 bases and the J gene lost 2 bases, with 15 bases spanning the gap. The CDR3 extends over 17 amino acids. Germline-derived CDR1 and CDR2 are MNHEY and SMNVEV (reference sequence). The CDR3: CASSSRVTETYNSPLHF. CDR3 in DNA: TGTGCCAGCAGTTCTCGCGTGACAGAAACCTATAATTCACCCCTCCACTTT.

This chain uses TRBV28 with TRBJ2-7; possibly TRBD1 for D (6 bases). Between the trimmed V and J ends, which lost 6 bases and 3 bases, there was a span of 27 bases. The length of the CDR3 is 18 residues. Germline V gene sequence: CDR1 MDHEN, CDR2 SYDVKM. CDR3 bases: TGTGCCAGCAGCGGGCGCCGGCAGGGGAAATCCAGAATCTACGAGCAGTACTTC. Its translation: CASSGRRQGKSRIYEQYF.

This chain joins TRBV11-2 and TRBJ2-3, with D unclear. The CDR3 runs to 12 residues. Trimming stripped 5 bases from V and 7 bases from J, with 10 bases between. Germline CDR1 and CDR2: SGHAT and FQNNGV. The CDR3 coding sequence is TGTGCCAGCAGCCCAAGACTGTATACGCAGTATTTT. Encoded protein: CASSPRLYTQYF. Combining the CDR3 with reference TRBV11-2 and TRBJ2-3 gives the whole variable domain EAGVAQSPRYKIIEKRQSVAFWCNPISGHATLYWYQQILGQGPKLLIQFQNNGVVDDSQLPKDRFSAERLKGVDSTLKIQPAKLEDSAVYLCASSPRLYTQYFGPGTRLTVL.

The gene calls are TRBV24-1 and TRBJ1-5, with D possibly TRBD1 on 6 matching bases. The CDR3 totals 15 residues. V lost 2 bases to trimming and J lost 6 bases, with 13 bases between them. Germline loops: CDR1 KGHDR, CDR2 SFDVKD. CDR3 nucleotides: TGTGCCACCAGTGATTCAAACAGGGCTTCTCAGCCCCAGCATTTT. It specifies CATSDSNRASQPQHF.

The V gene is TRBV7-9, the J gene TRBJ2-1; TRBD2 is a possible D gene (6 bases). Trimming cost V 1 base and J 2 bases, with 9 bases left between them. The CDR3 has 15 residues. The V gene's germline CDR1 is SEHNR and CDR2 FQNEAQ (reference sequence). The CDR3 nucleotides read TGTGCCAGCAGCTTAGATGCGGGACCCTACAATGAGCAGTTCTTC. Amino acid sequence: CASSLDAGPYNEQFF.

This rearrangement joins TRBV5-4 to TRBJ2-5; 7 bases line up with TRBD1. The CDR3 extends over 16 amino acids. Per germline, CDR1 SGHNT and CDR2 YYREEE (reference sequence). After removal of 4 bases from V and 5 bases from J, the junction contained 14 bases not matched to a gene. CDR3 amino acids: CASSSIGQVFKETQYF. In DNA form, the CDR3 reads TGTGCCAGCAGCAGCATTGGACAGGTCTTCAAGGAGACCCAGTACTTC.

The chain recombines TRBV7-9 with TRBJ2-5; D is perhaps TRBD1 (6 bases). Between the trimmed V and J ends, which lost 2 bases and 2 bases, there was a span of 15 bases. CDR1 and CDR2 from the germline V gene are SEHNR and FQNEAQ (reference sequence). The CDR3 totals 16 residues. CDR3 loop: CASSLNPTGQQETQYF. CDR3 bases: TGTGCCAGCAGCTTAAACCCCACAGGGCAACAAGAGACCCAGTACTTC.

The J gene is TRBJ2-1, the V gene TRBV24-1; 13 bases are a match to TRBD2. Germline assignment: CDR1 KGHDR and CDR2 SFDVKD. J gave up 7 bases and V 5 bases, and 7 bases lay outside the gene matches. The CDR3 extends over 16 amino acids. The CDR3 DNA follows: TGTGCCACCAGTGGGGTGGGACTAGCGGGATTAAATGAGCAGTTCTTC. Residues: CATSGVGLAGLNEQFF.